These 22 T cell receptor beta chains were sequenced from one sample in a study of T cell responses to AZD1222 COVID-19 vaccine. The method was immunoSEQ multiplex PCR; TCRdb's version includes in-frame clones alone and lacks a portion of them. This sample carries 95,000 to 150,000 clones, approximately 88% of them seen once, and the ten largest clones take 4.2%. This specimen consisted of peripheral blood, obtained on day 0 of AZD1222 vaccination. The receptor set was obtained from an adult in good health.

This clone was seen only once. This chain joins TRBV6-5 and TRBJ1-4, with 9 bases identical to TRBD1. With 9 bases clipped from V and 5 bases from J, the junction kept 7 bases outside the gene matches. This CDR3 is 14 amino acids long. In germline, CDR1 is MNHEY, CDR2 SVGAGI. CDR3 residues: CASGVGQGNEKLFF. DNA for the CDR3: TGTGCCAGTGGCGTGGGACAGGGAAATGAAAAACTGTTTTTT.

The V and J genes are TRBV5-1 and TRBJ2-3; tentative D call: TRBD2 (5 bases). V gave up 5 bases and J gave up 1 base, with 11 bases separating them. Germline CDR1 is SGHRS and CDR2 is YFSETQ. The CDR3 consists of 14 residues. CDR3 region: CASRRESGTDTQYF. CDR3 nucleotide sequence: TGCGCCAGCAGAAGGGAGTCGGGCACAGATACGCAGTATTTT.

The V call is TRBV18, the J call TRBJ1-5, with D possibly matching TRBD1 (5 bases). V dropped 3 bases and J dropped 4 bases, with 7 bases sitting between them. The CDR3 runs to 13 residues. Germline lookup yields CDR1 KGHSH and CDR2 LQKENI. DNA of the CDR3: TGTGCCAGCTCACCGGGACCTAATCAGCCCCAGCATTTT. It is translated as CASSPGPNQPQHF.

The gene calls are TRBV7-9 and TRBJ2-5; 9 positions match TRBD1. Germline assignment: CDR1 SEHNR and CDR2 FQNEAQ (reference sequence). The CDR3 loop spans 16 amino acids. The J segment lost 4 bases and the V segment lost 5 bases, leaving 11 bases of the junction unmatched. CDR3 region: CASSPQGASLAETQYF. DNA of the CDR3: TGTGCCAGCAGCCCACAGGGGGCTTCCCTAGCAGAGACCCAGTACTTC.

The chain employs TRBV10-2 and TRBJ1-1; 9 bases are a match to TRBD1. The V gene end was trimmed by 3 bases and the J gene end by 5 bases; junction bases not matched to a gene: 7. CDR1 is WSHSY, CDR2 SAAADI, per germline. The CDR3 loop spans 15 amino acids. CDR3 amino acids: CASSDVDRGGTEAFF. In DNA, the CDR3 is TGCGCCAGCAGTGACGTGGACAGGGGTGGAACTGAAGCTTTCTTT.

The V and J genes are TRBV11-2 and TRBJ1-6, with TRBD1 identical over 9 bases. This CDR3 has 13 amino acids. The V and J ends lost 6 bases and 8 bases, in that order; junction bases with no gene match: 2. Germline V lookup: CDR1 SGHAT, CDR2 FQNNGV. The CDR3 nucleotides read TGTGCCAGCAGTCGGACAGGGGATTCACCCCTCCACTTT. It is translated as CASSRTGDSPLHF.

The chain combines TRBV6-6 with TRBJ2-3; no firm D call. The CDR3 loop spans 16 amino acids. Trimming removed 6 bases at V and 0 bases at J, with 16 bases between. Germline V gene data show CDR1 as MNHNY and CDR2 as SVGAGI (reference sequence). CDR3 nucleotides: TGTGCCAGCAGGCCCCCCCAAGTTCCTAGCACAGATACGCAGTATTTT. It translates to CASRPPQVPSTDTQYF.

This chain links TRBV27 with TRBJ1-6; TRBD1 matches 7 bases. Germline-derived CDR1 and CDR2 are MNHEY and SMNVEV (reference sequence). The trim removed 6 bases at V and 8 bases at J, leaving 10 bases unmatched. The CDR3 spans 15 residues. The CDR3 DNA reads TGTGCCAGCAGCTGGGGAGGGGGCTCCGATTCACCCCTCCACTTT. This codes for CASSWGGGSDSPLHF.

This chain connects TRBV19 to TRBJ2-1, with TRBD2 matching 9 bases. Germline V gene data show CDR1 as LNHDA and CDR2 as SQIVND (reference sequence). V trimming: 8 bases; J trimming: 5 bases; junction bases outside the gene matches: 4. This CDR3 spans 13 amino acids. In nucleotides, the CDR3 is TGTGCCAGTTCGCCTAGCGGGAACAATGAGCAGTTCTTC. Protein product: CASSPSGNNEQFF.

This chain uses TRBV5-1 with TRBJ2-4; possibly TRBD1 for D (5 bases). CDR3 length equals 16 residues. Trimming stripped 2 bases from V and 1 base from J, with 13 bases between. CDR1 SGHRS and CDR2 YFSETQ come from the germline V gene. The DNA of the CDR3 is TGCGCCAGCAGCTTACTGGCCTCAGGGGCCAAAAACATTCAGTACTTC. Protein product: CASSLLASGAKNIQYF.

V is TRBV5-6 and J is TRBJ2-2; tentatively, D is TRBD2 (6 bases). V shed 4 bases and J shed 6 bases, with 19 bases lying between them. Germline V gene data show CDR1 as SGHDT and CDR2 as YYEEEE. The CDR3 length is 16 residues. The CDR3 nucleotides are TGTGCCAGCAGCGGGGGGTTCGTCGGTCGGGCCGGGGAGCTGTTTTTT. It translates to CASSGGFVGRAGELFF.

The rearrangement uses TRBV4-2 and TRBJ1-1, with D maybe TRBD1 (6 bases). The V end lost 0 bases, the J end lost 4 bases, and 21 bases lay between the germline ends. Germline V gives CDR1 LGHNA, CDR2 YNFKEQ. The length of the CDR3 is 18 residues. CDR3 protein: CASSQELRGVGFRTEAFF. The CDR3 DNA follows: TGTGCCAGCAGCCAAGAGCTAAGGGGGGTGGGTTTTCGCACTGAAGCTTTCTTT.

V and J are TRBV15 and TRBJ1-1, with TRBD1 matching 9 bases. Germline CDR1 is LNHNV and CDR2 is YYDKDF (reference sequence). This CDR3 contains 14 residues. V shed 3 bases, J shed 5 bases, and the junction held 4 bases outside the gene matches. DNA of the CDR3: TGTGCCACCAGCAGCCAGACAGGGGGTACTGAAGCTTTCTTT. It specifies CATSSQTGGTEAFF.

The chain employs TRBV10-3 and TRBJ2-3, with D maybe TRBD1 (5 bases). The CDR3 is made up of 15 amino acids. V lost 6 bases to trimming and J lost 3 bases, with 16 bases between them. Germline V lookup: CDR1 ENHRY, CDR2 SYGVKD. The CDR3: CAISAGHPTTDTQYF. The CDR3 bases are TGTGCCATCAGCGCAGGACACCCAACTACAGATACGCAGTATTTT.

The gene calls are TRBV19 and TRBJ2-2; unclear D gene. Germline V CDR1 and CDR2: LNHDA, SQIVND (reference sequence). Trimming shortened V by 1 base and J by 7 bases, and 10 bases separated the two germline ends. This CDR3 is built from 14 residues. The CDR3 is CASSIALADGELFF. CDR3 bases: TGTGCCAGTAGTATAGCCCTCGCTGACGGGGAGCTGTTTTTT.

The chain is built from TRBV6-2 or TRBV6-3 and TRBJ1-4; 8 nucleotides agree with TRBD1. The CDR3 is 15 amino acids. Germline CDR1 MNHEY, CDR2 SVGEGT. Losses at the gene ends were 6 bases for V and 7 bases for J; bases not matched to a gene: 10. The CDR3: CASRPGTGTLEKLFF. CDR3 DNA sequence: TGTGCCAGCAGACCTGGGACAGGCACTCTTGAAAAACTGTTTTTT.

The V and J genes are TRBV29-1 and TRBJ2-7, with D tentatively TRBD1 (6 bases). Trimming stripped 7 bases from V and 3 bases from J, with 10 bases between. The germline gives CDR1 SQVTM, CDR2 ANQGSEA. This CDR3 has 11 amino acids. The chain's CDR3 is CSAMDSYEQYF. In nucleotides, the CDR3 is TGCAGCGCAATGGACAGCTACGAGCAGTACTTC.

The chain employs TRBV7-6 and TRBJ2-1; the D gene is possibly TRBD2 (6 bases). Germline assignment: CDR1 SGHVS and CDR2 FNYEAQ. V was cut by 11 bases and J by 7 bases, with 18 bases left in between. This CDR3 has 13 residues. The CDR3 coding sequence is TGTGCCGTTGCCGCCGGGGGTAAGAATGAGCAGTTCTTC. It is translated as CAVAAGGKNEQFF.

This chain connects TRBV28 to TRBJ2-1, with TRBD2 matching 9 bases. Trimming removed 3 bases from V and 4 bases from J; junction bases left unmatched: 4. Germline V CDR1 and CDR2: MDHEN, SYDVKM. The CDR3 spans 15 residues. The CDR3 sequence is CASSFLTSGYNEQFF. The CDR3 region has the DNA TGTGCCAGCAGTTTTTTGACTAGCGGATACAATGAGCAGTTCTTC.

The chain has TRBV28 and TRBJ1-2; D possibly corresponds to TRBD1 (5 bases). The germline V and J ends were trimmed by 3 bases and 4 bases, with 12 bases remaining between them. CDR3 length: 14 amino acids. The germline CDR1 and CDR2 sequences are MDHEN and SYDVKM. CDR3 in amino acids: CASSFDSSIYGYTF. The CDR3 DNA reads TGTGCCAGCAGTTTCGACAGTTCCATCTATGGCTACACCTTC.

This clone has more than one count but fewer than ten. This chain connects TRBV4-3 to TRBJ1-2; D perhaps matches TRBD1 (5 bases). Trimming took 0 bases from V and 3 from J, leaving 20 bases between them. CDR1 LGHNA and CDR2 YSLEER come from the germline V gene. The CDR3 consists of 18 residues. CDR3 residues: CASSQDSWGVDSHYGYTF. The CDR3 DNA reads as TGCGCCAGCAGCCAAGATTCGTGGGGGGTGGACTCTCACTATGGCTACACCTTC.

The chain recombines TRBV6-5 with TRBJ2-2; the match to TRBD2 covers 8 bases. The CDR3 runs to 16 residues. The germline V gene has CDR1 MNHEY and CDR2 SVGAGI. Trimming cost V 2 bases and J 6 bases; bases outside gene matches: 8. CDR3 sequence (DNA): TGTGCCAGCAGTTACGGGAGCGGGGGCTTCTCCGGGGAGCTGTTTTTT. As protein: CASSYGSGGFSGELFF.